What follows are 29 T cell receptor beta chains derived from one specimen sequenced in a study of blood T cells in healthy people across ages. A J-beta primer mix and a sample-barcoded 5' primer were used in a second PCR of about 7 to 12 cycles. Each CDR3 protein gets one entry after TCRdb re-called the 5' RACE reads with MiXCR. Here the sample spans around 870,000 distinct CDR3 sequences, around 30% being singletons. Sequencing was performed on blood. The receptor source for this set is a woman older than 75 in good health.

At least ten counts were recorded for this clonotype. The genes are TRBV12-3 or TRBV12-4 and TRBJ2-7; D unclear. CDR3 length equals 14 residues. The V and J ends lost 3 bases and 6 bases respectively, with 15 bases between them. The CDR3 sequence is CASSLGQPEPEQYF. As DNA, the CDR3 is TGTGCCAGCAGTTTGGGTCAGCCGGAACCCGAGCAGTACTTC.

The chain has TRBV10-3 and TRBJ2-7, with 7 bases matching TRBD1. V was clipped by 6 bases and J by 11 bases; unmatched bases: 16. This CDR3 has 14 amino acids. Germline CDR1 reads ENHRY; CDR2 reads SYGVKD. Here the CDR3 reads CAIRADRDISLEYF. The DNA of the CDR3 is TGTGCCATCAGGGCTGACAGGGATATTTCCTTAGAGTACTTC.

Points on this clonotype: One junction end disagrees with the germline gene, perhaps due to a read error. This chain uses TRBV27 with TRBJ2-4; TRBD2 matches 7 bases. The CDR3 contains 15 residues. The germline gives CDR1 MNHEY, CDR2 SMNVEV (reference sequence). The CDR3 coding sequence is TGTGCCAGCAGTTCCGGGACTATCGGCAAAACCATTCAGTACTTC. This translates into CASSSGTIGKTIQYF.

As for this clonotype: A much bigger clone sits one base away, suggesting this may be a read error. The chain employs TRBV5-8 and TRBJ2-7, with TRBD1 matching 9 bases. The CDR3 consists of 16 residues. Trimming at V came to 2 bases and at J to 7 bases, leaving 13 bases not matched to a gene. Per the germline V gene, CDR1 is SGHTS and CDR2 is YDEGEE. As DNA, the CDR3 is TGTGCCAGCAGCTTAGGACAGGGGCGCTCCTACAATGAGCAGTACTTC. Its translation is CASSLGQGRSYNEQYF.

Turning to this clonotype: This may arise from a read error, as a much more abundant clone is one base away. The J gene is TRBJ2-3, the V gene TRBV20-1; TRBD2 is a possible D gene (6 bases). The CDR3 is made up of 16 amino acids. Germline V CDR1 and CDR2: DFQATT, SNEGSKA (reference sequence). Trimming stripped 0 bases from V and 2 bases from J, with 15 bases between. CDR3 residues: CSARDPASDNTDTQYF. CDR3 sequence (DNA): TGCAGTGCTAGAGATCCCGCTAGCGACAACACAGATACGCAGTATTTT.

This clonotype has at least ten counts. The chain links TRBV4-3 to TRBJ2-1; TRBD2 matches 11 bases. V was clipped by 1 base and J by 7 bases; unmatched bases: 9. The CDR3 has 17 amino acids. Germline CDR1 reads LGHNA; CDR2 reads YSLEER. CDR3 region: CASSQVYLAGGFNEQFF. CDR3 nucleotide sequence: TGCGCCAGCAGCCAAGTGTACCTAGCGGGGGGTTTTAATGAGCAGTTCTTC.

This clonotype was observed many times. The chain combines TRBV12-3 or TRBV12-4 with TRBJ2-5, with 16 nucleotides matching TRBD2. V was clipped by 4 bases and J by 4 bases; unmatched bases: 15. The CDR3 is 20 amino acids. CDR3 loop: CASSSSLGTSGGAYGETQYF. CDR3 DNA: TGTGCCAGCAGTTCCAGTCTCGGGACTAGCGGGGGGGCCTACGGAGAGACCCAGTACTTC.

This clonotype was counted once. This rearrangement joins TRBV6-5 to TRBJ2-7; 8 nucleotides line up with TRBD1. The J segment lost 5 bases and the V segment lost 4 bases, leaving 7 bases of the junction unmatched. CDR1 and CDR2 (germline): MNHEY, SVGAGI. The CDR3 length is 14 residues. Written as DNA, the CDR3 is TGTGCCAGCAGTTCTTGGACAGGGAAGCACGAGCAGTACTTC. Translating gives CASSSWTGKHEQYF.

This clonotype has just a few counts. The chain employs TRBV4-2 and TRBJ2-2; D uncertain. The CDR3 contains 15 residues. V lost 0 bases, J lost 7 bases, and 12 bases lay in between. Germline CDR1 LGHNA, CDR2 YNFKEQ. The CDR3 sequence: CASSQESVAGGELFF. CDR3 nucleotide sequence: TGTGCCAGCAGCCAAGAGTCGGTAGCTGGCGGGGAGCTGTTTTTT.

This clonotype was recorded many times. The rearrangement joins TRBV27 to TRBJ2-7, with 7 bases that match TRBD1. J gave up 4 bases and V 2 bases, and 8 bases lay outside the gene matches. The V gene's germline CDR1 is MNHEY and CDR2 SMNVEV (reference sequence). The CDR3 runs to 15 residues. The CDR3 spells CASSLGQALQYEQYF. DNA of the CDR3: TGTGCCAGCAGTTTAGGACAGGCACTCCAGTACGAGCAGTACTTC.

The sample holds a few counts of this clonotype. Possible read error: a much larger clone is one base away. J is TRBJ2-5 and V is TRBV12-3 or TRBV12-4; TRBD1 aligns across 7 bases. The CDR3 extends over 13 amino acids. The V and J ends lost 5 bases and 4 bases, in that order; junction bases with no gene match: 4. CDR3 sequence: CASSRDSGETQYF. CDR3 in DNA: TGTGCCAGCAGTCGGGACAGCGGAGAGACCCAGTACTTC.

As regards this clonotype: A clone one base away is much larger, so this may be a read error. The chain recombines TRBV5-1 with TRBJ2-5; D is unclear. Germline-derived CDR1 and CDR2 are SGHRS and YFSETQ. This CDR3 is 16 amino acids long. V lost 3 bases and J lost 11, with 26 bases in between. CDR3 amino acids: CASSWPLQARGNEQYF. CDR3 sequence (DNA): TGCGCCAGCAGCTGGCCCTTACAAGCCCGAGGCAATGAGCAGTACTTC.

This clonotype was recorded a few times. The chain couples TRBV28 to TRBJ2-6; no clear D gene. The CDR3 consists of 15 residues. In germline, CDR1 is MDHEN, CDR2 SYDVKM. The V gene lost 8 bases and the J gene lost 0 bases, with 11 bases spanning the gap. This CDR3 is CASRPHHSGANVLTF. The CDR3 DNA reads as TGTGCCAGCCGTCCCCACCACTCTGGGGCCAACGTCCTGACTTTC.

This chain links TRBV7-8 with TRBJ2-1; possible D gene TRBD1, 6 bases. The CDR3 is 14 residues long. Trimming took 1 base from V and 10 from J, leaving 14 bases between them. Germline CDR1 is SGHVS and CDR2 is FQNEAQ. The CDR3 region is CASSLVGQWAEQFF. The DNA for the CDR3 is TGTGCCAGCAGCTTAGTTGGACAGTGGGCCGAGCAGTTCTTC.

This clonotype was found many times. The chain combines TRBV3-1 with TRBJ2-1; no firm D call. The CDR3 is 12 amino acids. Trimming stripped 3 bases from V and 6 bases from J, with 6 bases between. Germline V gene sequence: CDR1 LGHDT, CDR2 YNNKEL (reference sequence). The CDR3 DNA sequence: TGTGCCAGCAGCCAGTGGGGCAATGAGCAGTTCTTC. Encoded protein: CASSQWGNEQFF.

The CDR3 DNA sequence: TGCAGTGCTAGTAAGACTAGCGGGAGGACAAGACAAGAGACCCAGTACTTC. Translated: CSASKTSGRTRQETQYF. The gene calls are TRBV20-1 and TRBJ2-5, with 13 nucleotides matching TRBD2. CDR1 DFQATT and CDR2 SNEGSKA come from the germline V gene (reference sequence). Trimming cost V 3 bases and J 2 bases; bases outside gene matches: 9. CDR3 length: 17 amino acids.

CDR3 sequence: CASSFISLNTEAFF. CDR3 bases: TGTGCCAGCAGCTTTATCAGTCTTAACACTGAAGCTTTCTTT. This rearrangement joins TRBV7-8 to TRBJ1-1; D call uncertain. CDR1 is SGHVS, CDR2 FQNEAQ, per germline. V dropped 3 bases and J dropped 2 bases, with 10 bases sitting between them. The CDR3 length is 14 residues.

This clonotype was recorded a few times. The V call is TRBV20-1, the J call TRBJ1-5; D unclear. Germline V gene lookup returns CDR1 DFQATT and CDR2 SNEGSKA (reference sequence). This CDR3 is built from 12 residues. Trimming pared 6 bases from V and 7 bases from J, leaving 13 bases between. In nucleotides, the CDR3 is TGCAGTGCCGCGGCGGGTATGCAGCCCCAGCATTTT. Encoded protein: CSAAAGMQPQHF.

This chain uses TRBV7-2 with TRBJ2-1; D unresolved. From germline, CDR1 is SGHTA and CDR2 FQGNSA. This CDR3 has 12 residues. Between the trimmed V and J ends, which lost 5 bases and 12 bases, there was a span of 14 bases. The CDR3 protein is CASSRHKFGQFF. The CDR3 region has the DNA TGTGCCAGCAGCCGCCATAAGTTCGGGCAGTTCTTC.

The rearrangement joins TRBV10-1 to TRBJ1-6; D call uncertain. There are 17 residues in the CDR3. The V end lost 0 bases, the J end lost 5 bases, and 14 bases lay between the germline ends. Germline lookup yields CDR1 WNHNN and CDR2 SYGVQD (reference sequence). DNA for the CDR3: TGCGCCAGCAGTGAGTCTTGTGCAAGCACTGATAATTCACCCCTCCACTTT. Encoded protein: CASSESCASTDNSPLHF.

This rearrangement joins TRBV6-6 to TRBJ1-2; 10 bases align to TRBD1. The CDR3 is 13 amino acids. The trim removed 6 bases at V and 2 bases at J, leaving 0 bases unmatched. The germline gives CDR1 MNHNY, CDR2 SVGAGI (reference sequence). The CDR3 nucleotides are TGTGCCAGCAGGGACAGGGGGAACTATGGCTACACCTTC. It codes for CASRDRGNYGYTF.

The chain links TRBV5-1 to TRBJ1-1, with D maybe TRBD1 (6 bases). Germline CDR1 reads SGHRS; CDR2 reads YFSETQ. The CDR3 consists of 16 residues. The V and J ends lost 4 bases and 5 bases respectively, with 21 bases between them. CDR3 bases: TGCGCCAGCAGCGGGATCGCAGGGGCCGCCTGGACTGAAGCTTTCTTT. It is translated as CASSGIAGAAWTEAFF. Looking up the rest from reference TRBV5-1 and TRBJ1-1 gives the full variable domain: KAGVTQTPRYLIKTRGQQVTLSCSPISGHRSVSWYQQTPGQGLQFLFEYFSETQRNKGNFPGRFSGRQFSNSRSEMNVSTLELGDSALYLCASSGIAGAAWTEAFFGQGTRLTVV.

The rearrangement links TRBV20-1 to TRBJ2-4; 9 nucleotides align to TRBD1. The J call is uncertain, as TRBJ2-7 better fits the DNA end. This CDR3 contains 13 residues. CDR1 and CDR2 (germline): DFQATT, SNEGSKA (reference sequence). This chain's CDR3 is CSAPQQGAYEQYF. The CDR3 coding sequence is TGCAGTGCCCCTCAACAGGGGGCGTACGAGCAGTACTTC.

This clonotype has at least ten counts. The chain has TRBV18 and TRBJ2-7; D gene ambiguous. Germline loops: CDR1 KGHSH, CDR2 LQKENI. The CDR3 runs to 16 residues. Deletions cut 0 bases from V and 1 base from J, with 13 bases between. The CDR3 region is CASSPPTLGTSYEQYF. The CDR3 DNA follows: TGTGCCAGCTCACCACCGACACTGGGTACATCCTACGAGCAGTACTTC.

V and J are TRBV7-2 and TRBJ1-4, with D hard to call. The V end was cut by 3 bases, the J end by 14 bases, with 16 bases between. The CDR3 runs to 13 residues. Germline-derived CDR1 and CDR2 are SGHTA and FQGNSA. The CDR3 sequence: CASSLDLLGGLFF. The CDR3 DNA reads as TGTGCCAGCAGCTTGGACCTGCTAGGAGGGCTGTTTTTT.

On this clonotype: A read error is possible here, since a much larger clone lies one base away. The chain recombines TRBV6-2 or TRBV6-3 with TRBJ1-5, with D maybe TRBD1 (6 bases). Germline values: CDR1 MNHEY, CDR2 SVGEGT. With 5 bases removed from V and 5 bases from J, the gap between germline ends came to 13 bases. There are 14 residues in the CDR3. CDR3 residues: CASSRGTSHQPQHF. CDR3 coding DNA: TGTGCCAGCAGTCGCGGGACAAGCCATCAGCCCCAGCATTTT.

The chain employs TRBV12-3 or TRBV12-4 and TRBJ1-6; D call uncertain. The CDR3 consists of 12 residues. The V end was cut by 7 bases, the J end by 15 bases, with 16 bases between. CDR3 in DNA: TGTGCCAGCACCCCCACAAGGAGTGGCCTCCACTTT. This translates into CASTPTRSGLHF.

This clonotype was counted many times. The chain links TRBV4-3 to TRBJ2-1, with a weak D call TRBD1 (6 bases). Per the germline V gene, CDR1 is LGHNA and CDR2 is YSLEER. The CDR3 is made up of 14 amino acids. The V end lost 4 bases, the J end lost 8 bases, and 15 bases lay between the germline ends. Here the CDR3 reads CASSRTAVWDEQFF. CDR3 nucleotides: TGCGCCAGCAGCCGGACAGCGGTTTGGGATGAGCAGTTCTTC.

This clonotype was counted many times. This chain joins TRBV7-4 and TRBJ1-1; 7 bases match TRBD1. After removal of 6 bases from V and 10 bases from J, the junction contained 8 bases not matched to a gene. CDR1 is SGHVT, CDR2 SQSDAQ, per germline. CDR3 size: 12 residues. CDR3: CASSSETGRAFF. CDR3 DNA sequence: TGTGCCAGCAGTTCGGAGACAGGGCGAGCTTTCTTT.